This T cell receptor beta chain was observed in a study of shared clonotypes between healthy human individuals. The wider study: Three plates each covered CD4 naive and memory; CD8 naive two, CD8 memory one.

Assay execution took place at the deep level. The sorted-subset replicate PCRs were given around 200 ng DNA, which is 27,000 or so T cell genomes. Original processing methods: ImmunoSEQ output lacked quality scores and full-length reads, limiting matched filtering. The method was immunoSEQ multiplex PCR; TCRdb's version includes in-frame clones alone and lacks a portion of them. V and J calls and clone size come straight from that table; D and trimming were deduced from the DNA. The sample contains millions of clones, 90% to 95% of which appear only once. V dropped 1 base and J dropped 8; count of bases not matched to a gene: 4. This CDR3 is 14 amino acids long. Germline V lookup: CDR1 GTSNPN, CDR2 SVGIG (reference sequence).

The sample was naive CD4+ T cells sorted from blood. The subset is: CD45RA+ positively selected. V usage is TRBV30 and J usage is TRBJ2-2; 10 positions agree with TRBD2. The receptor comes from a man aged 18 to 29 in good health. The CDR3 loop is CAWSALAGAGELFF. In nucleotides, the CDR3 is TGTGCCTGGAGTGCGCTAGCGGGAGCTGGGGAGCTGTTTTTT.